Included here is one T cell receptor beta chain sequence, with context. Its antigen is undetermined. The germline gives CDR1 MDHEN, CDR2 SYDVKM. The CDR3 has 13 amino acids. V lost 10 bases and J lost 9, with 22 bases in between. These data originate in a study of human T cells and chemical hapten exposure. The study's findings and limits: Relative to controls, expanded TCRs formed significantly more large CDR3 similarity clusters.

Time point specified: patch test 1, 2 weeks after DPC sensitization. Described treatment: therapeutic diphenylcyclopropenone sensitization with weekly scalp DPC. What the library attached to individual cDNA molecules were unique molecular identifiers. TCRdb ran MiXCR on the RACE reads and lists one entry per CDR3 protein. The sample yields roughly 360,000 distinct CDR3 sequences, approximately 5.1% seen once. The source of this sequence is a woman in her forties or fifties with alopecia areata. Some clones in this sample may be carry-over from other donors' samples. The gene calls are TRBV28 and TRBJ2-7; tentatively, D is TRBD2 (6 bases). The sample consisted of whole blood, taken in connection with sensitization to the hapten diphenylcyclopropenone (DPC). CDR3 sequence reads: CAINWDFPDGQYF. The CDR3 nucleotides read TGTGCCATAAATTGGGACTTCCCGGACGGGCAGTACTTC.